This entry lists 12 T cell receptor beta chains sequenced from one sample in a study of blood T cell repertoires in COVID-19. Produced via immunoSEQ multiplex PCR; TCRdb's table is partial and in-frame only. Of about 64,000 clones in the sample, 88% were seen once. The sequenced material came from peripheral blood. The receptors come from a woman aged 60-75 years with COVID-19, enrolled during active disease.

This rearrangement joins TRBV7-8 to TRBJ1-4; D unclear. There are 15 residues in the CDR3. Germline V gene sequence: CDR1 SGHVS, CDR2 FQNEAQ. Trimming left V 5 bases short and J 3 bases short, with 13 bases between. The CDR3 spells CASSPYITSNEKLFF. The CDR3 nucleotides are TGTGCCAGCAGCCCGTACATAACCTCTAATGAAAAACTGTTTTTT.

The V and J genes are TRBV18 and TRBJ2-1, with 7 bases aligning to TRBD1. V lost 3 bases to trimming and J lost 7 bases; unmatched junction nucleotides: 9. CDR1 and CDR2 (germline): KGHSH, LQKENI. The CDR3 consists of 15 residues. The CDR3 loop is CASSPGQAESNEQFF. The CDR3 bases are TGTGCCAGCTCACCTGGACAGGCCGAGTCGAATGAGCAGTTCTTC.

This chain joins TRBV3-1 (or the pseudogene TRBV3-2) and TRBJ2-2, with D maybe TRBD2 (5 bases). CDR1 is LGHDT, CDR2 YNNKEL, per germline (reference sequence). The CDR3 loop spans 15 amino acids. V shed 2 bases and J shed 5 bases, with 12 bases lying between them. This CDR3 reads CASSQPGFRTGELFF. DNA of the CDR3: TGTGCCAGCAGCCAACCGGGGTTTCGGACCGGGGAGCTGTTTTTT.

This sequence joins TRBV6-1 and TRBJ1-4; no clear D. Trimming pared 4 bases from V and 3 bases from J, leaving 15 bases between. The CDR3 covers 16 residues. CDR1 and CDR2 (germline): MNHNS, SASEGT. Written as DNA, the CDR3 is TGTGCCAGCAGTGCGGTCCCTCCGGTGGCTAATGAAAAACTGTTTTTT. It encodes CASSAVPPVANEKLFF.

The chain links TRBV13 to TRBJ1-1; maybe TRBD1 (5 bases). The CDR3 sequence is 13 residues long. V lost 5 bases, J lost 10 bases, and 17 bases lay in between. Germline V lookup: CDR1 PRHDT, CDR2 FYEKMQ (reference sequence). CDR3 sequence (DNA): TGTGCCAGCAGCCCGATAGGAGGGGTGGGAGCTTTCTTT. This gives the protein CASSPIGGVGAFF.

The chain joins TRBV25-1 to TRBJ1-5, with a tentative D call TRBD1 (5 bases). V was pared by 3 bases and J by 9 bases, with 15 bases between. This CDR3 is 14 amino acids long. Germline CDR1 MGHDK, CDR2 SYGVNS. The CDR3 loop is CASSERPGDRPQHF. The CDR3 region has the DNA TGTGCCAGCAGTGAGAGGCCGGGGGATCGGCCCCAGCATTTT.

There are many counts of this clone. This chain joins TRBV7-9 and TRBJ2-6; maybe TRBD2 (6 bases). Germline V CDR1 and CDR2: SEHNR, FQNEAQ (reference sequence). The germline V and J ends were trimmed by 8 bases and 0 bases, with 8 bases remaining between them. The CDR3 contains 14 residues. CDR3 sequence: CASGGASGANVLTF. DNA of the CDR3: TGTGCCAGCGGCGGGGCCTCTGGGGCCAACGTCCTGACTTTC.

The rearrangement uses TRBV5-5 and TRBJ1-4; 7 positions match TRBD1. Germline V CDR1 and CDR2: SGHKS, YYEKEE (reference sequence). There are 16 residues in the CDR3. Losses at the gene ends were 1 base for V and 6 bases for J; bases not matched to a gene: 9. The CDR3 region has the DNA TGTGCCAGCAGCTTGACCCCAGGGGGAATGGATGAAAAACTGTTTTTT. The encoded protein is CASSLTPGGMDEKLFF.

This chain connects TRBV2 to TRBJ2-4, with a tentative D call TRBD2 (5 bases). The V and J ends lost 6 bases and 6 bases respectively, with 15 bases between them. The CDR3 loop spans 14 amino acids. Germline V gives CDR1 SNHLY, CDR2 FYNNEI. The DNA of the CDR3 is TGTGCCAGCAGGAGGATCGGAGGCCTAAACATTCAGTACTTC. Translation gives CASRRIGGLNIQYF.

The chain links TRBV6-2 or TRBV6-3 to TRBJ1-5; D perhaps matches TRBD1 (5 bases). The CDR3 totals 15 residues. CDR1 and CDR2 (germline): MNHEY, SVGEGT. V lost 2 bases to trimming and J lost 7 bases, with 15 bases between them. Here the CDR3 DNA reads TGTGCCAGCAGTTACGAGTTCGGACATAGCCAGCCCCAGCATTTT. It yields the protein CASSYEFGHSQPQHF.

The CDR3: CASSYSGLAAETQYF. CDR3 coding DNA: TGTGCCAGCAGTTACTCGGGACTAGCGGCGGAGACCCAGTACTTC. The chain uses TRBV6-6 and TRBJ2-5; TRBD2 aligns across 11 bases. There are 15 residues in the CDR3. V lost 0 bases to trimming and J lost 5 bases; unmatched junction nucleotides: 2. Germline assignment: CDR1 MNHNY and CDR2 SVGAGI (reference sequence).

This chain joins TRBV6-2 or TRBV6-3 and TRBJ1-1; D ambiguous. The CDR3 totals 12 residues. With 5 bases removed from V and 4 bases from J, the gap between germline ends came to 8 bases. Germline lookup yields CDR1 MNHEY and CDR2 SVGEGT. The CDR3 DNA reads TGTGCCAGCAGTAACCCCGGCACTGAAGCTTTCTTT. This translates into CASSNPGTEAFF.